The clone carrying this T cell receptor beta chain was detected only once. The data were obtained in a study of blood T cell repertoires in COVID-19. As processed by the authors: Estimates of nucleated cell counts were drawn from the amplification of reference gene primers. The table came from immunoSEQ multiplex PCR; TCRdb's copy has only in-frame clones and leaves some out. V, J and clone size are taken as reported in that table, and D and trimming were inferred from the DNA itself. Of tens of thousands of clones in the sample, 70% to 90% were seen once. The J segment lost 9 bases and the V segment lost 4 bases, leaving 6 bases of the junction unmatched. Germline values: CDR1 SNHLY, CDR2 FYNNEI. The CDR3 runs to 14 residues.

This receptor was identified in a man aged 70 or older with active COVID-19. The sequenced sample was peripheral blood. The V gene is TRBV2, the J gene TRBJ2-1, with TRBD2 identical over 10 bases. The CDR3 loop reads CASSGGTSVVEQFF. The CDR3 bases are TGTGCCAGCAGTGGGGGGACTAGCGTTGTTGAGCAGTTCTTC.